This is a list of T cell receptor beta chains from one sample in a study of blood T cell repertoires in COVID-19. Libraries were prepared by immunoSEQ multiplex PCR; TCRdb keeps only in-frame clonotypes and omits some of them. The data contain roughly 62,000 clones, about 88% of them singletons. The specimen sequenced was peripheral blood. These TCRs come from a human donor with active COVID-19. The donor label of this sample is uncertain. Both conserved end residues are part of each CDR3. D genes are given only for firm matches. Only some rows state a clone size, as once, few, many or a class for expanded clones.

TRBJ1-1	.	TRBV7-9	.	CASSLTDTEAFF	TGTGCCAGCAGCTTAACGGACACTGAAGCTTTCTTT
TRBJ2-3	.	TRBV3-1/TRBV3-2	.	CASSKYTDTQYF	TGTGCCAGCAGCAAATACACAGATACGCAGTATTTT
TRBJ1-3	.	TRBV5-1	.	CASSLQGSGNTIYF	TGCGCCAGCAGCCTTCAGGGATCTGGAAACACCATATATTTT
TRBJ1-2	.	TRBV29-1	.	CSVGSDGYTF	TGCAGCGTTGGGTCAGATGGCTACACCTTC
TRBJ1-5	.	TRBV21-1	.	CASSKAHRGNQPQHF	TGTGCCAGCAGCAAAGCTCACAGAGGGAATCAGCCCCAGCATTTT
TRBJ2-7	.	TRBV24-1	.	CATSPGQYEQYF	TGTGCCACCAGTCCCGGACAATACGAGCAGTACTTC
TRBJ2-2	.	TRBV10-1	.	CASSVVSPGELFF	TGCGCCAGCAGTGTCGTGTCCCCCGGGGAGCTGTTTTTT
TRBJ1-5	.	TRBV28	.	CASKVRANQPQHF	TGTGCCAGCAAGGTGAGGGCTAATCAGCCCCAGCATTTT
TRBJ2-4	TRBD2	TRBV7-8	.	CASSGSGSKNIQYF	TGTGCCAGCAGCGGTAGCGGGAGTAAAAACATTCAGTACTTC
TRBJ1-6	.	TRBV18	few	CASSDDRPSSYNSPLHF	TGTGCCAGCTCGGACGACAGGCCGAGCTCCTATAATTCACCCCTCCACTTT
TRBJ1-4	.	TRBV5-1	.	CASSPGWVTNEKLFF	TGCGCCAGCAGCCCGGGGTGGGTAACTAATGAAAAACTGTTTTTT
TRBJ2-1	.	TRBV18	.	CASSLGLSNEQFF	TGTGCCAGCTCACTAGGACTATCGAATGAGCAGTTCTTC
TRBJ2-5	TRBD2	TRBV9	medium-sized	CASSVGASGGRLQETQYF	TGTGCCAGCAGCGTAGGAGCTAGCGGGGGTCGCCTCCAAGAGACCCAGTACTTC
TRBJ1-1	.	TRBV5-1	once	CASSREGEAFF	TGCGCCAGCAGCAGGGAGGGGGAGGCTTTCTTT
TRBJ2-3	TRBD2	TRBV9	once	CASSVGAGVRDTQYF	TGTGCCAGCAGCGTAGGCGCGGGGGTCCGAGATACGCAGTATTTT
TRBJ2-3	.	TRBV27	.	CASSLSGRTDTQYF	TGTGCCAGCAGTTTGAGCGGCCGCACAGATACGCAGTATTTT
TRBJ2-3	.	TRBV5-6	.	CASSLKGLADTQYF	TGTGCCAGCAGCTTGAAGGGGTTAGCAGATACGCAGTATTTT
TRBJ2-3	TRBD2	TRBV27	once	CASRGLAGTDTQYF	TGTGCCAGCAGGGGACTAGCGGGGACAGATACGCAGTATTTT
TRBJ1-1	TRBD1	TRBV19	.	CASTRTGVNTEAFF	TGTGCCAGTACCCGGACAGGGGTAAACACTGAAGCTTTCTTT
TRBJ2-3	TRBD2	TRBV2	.	CASSAGSGGPLTQYF	TGTGCCAGCAGTGCAGGTAGCGGGGGGCCCCTTACGCAGTATTTT
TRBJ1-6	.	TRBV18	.	CASSPSREAYNSPLHF	TGTGCCAGCTCACCCTCCAGGGAGGCCTATAATTCACCCCTCCACTTT
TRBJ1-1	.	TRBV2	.	CASRFGGSNTEAFF	TGTGCCAGCAGGTTCGGAGGGTCGAACACTGAAGCTTTCTTT
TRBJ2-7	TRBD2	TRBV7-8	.	CASSQMTSGTSYEQYF	TGTGCCAGCAGCCAGATGACTAGCGGGACATCCTACGAGCAGTACTTC
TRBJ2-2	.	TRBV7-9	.	CASSPRVTTGELFF	TGTGCCAGCAGCCCACGGGTGACGACCGGGGAGCTGTTTTTT
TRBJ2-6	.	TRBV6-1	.	CASSEQQGLFGANVLTF	TGTGCCAGCAGTGAACAACAGGGTCTCTTTGGGGCCAACGTCCTGACTTTC
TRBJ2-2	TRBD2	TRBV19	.	CATTKPGLATSGELFF	TGTGCCACCACCAAACCGGGACTAGCGACCTCCGGGGAGCTGTTTTTT
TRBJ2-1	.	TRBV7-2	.	CASSLVGPRGGEQFF	TGTGCCAGCAGCTTAGTTGGTCCTAGGGGTGGTGAGCAGTTCTTC
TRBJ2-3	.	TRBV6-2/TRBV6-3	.	CASSNPEREGTDTQYF	TGTGCCAGCAGTAACCCAGAGCGCGAGGGCACAGATACGCAGTATTTT
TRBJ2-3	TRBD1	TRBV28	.	CASSLGTANPHSPYF	TGTGCCAGCAGTTTAGGGACAGCGAATCCCCACTCCCCGTATTTT
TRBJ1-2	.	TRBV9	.	CASSPRGGNRGYTF	TGTGCCAGCAGCCCCCGGGGTGGGAACCGGGGCTACACCTTC
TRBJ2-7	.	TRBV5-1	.	CASSLGRDYEQYF	TGCGCCAGCAGCTTGGGACGGGACTACGAGCAGTACTTC
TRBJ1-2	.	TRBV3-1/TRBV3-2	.	CASSHTGEGYGYTF	TGTGCCAGCAGCCACACGGGAGAGGGCTATGGCTACACCTTC
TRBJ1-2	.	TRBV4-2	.	CASSQDSYGYTF	TGTGCCAGCAGCCAAGACAGCTATGGCTACACCTTC
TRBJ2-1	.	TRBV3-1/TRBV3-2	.	CASSQGHMYNEQFF	TGTGCCAGCAGCCAGGGACATATGTACAATGAGCAGTTCTTC
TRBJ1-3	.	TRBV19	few	CASRDAGAIVRNTIYF	TGTGCCAGTAGGGACGCAGGGGCAATCGTAAGGAACACCATATATTTT